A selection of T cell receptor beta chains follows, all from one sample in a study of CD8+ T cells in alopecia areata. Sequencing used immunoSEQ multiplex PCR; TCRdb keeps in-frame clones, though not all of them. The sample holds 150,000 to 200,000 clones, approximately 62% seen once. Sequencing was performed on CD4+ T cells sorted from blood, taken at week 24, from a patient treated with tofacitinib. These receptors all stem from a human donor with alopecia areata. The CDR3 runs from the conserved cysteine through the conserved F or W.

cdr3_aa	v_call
CAWSVRTAGRAFF	TRBV30
CATSRSDDGYTF	TRBV15
CASSEGLAVYEQYF	TRBV13
CASSIEDGYTF	TRBV19
CASASRLQATGFGGYTF	TRBV30
CASSTNRGGMGIQYF	TRBV27
CASSFWPSGSYEQYF	TRBV7-2
CASSRGDEETQYF	TRBV9
CASSLAWAVYGYTF	TRBV7-9
CASSFGITQGPTDIQYF	TRBV5-6
CSARGLAGAGETQYF	TRBV29-1
CASSLYLATDTQYF	TRBV5-6
CASRRGGTSNQPQHF	TRBV2
CASSQGQGMGMNTEAFF	TRBV5-6
CASRQRNRGTNEKLFF	TRBV5-6
CASSGRDRVGRDTQYF	TRBV5-6
CASSPWTGGNTEAFF	TRBV7-2
CASSGGQDTGELFF	TRBV5-1
CASSEQGQRQETQYF	TRBV2
CAWSLGPGSYEQYF	TRBV30